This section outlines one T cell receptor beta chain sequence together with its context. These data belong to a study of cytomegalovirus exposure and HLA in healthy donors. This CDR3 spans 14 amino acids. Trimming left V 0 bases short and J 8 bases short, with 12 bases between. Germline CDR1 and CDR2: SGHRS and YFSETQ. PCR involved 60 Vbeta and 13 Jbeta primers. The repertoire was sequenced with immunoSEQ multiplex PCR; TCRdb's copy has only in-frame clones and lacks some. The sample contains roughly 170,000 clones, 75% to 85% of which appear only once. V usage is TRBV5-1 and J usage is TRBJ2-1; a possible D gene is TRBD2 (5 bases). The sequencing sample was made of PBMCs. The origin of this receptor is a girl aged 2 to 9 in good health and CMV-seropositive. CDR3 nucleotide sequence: TGCGCCAGCAGCTTGGCGGATCCGGGGTATGAGCAGTTCTTC. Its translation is CASSLADPGYEQFF.